This TCR beta chain emerged from a study of blood T cell repertoires in COVID-19. Study context: Whether acute or convalescent, the COVID-19 samples came from the United States, Italy and Spain.

The CDR3 extends over 15 amino acids. Germline V lookup: CDR1 SEHNR, CDR2 FQNEAQ (reference sequence). Trimming took off 8 bases at V and 2 bases at J, with 15 bases between the two ends. Using immunoSEQ multiplex PCR, the repertoire was profiled, and TCRdb retains in-frame clones only, with some absent. Among 150,000 to 200,000 clones listed, 80% to 90% were seen once. The sequencing input was peripheral blood. The genes are TRBV7-9 and TRBJ2-2, with a possible D match to TRBD2 (6 bases). This TCR derives from a man aged 55 to 70 with acute or convalescent COVID-19. DNA for the CDR3: TGTGCCAGCCCTCTCTGGCGGGGAAACACCGGGGAGCTGTTTTTT. Its translation is CASPLWRGNTGELFF.